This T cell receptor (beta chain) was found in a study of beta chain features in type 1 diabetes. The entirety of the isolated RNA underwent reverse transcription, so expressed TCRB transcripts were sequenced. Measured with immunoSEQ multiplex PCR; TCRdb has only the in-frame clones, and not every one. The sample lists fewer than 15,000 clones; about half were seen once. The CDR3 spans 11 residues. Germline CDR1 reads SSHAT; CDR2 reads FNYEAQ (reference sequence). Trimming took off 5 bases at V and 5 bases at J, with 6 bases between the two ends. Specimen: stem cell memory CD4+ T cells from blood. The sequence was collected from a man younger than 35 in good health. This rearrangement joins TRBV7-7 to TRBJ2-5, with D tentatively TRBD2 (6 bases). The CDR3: CASSGGETQYF. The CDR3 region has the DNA TGTGCCAGCAGCGGAGGGGAGACCCAGTACTTC. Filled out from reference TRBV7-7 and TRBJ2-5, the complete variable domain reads GAGVSQSPRYKVTKRGQDVTLRCDPISSHATLYWYQQALGQGPEFLTYFNYEAQPDKSGLPSDRFSAERPEGSISTLTIQRTEQRDSAMYRCASSGGETQYFGPGTRLLVL.